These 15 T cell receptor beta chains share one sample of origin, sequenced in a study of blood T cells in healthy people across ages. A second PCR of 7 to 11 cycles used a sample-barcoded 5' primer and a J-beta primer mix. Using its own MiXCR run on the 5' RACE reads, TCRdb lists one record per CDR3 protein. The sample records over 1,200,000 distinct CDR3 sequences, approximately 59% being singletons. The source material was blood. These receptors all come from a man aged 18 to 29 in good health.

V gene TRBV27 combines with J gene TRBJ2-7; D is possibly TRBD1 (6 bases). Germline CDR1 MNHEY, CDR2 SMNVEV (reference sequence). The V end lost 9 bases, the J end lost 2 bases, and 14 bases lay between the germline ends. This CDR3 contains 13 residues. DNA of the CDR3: TGTGCCAGTAGTAGGCAGGGGACCTACGAGCAGTACTTC. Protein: CASSRQGTYEQYF.

CDR3 sequence (DNA): TGTGCCAGCAGTGCAACCCGACCTAGCACAGATACGCAGTATTTT. Translated: CASSATRPSTDTQYF. The genes are TRBV25-1 and TRBJ2-3; D gene uncertain. V gave up 4 bases and J gave up 0 bases, with 11 bases separating them. The germline CDR1 and CDR2 sequences are MGHDK and SYGVNS. The CDR3 has 15 amino acids. Full variable domain (outside the CDR3, taken from reference TRBV25-1 and TRBJ2-3): EADIYQTPRYLVIGTGKKITLECSQTMGHDKMYWYQQDPGMELHLIHYSYGVNSTEKGDLSSESTVSRIRTEHFPLTLESARPSHTSQYLCASSATRPSTDTQYFGPGTRLTVL.

CDR3 nucleotide sequence: TGTGCCAGCAGTGGAGACCTAACCCTGCGGGGGTGGGAGTTCTTC. It specifies CASSGDLTLRGWEFF. The chain recombines TRBV27 with TRBJ2-1, with 7 bases aligning to TRBD2. Germline CDR1 is MNHEY and CDR2 is SMNVEV (reference sequence). This CDR3 spans 15 amino acids. With V trimmed by 5 bases and J by 14 bases, 18 bases remained unmatched.

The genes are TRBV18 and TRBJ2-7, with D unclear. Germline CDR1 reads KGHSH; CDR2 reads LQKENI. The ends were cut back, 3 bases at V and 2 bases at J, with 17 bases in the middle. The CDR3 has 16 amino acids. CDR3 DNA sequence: TGTGCCAGCTCACCCCCCGACACCCAGAGCCCCTACGAGCAGTACTTC. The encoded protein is CASSPPDTQSPYEQYF. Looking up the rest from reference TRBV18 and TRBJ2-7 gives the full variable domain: NAGVMQNPRHLVRRRGQEARLRCSPMKGHSHVYWYRQLPEEGLKFMVYLQKENIIDESGMPKERFSAEFPKEGPSILRIQQVVRGDSAAYFCASSPPDTQSPYEQYFGPGTRLTVT.

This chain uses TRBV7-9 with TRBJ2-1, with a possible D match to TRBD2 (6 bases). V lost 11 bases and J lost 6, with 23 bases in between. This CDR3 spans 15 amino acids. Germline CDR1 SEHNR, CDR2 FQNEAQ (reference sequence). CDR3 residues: CAAGGRDSSFNEQFF. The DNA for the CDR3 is TGTGCCGCCGGGGGACGGGACTCGAGTTTCAATGAGCAGTTCTTC.

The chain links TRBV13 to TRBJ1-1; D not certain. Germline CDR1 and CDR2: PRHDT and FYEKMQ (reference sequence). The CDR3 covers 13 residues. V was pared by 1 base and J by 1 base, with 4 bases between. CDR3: CASSLVRNTEAFF. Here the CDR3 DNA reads TGTGCCAGCAGCTTAGTGCGGAACACTGAAGCTTTCTTT.

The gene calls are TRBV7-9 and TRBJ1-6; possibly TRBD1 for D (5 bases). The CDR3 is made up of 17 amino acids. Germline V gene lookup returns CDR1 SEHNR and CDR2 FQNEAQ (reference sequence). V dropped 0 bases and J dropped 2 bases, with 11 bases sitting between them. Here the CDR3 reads CASSLAAQDPYNSPLHF. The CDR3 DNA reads TGTGCCAGCAGCTTAGCGGCACAGGATCCCTATAATTCACCCCTCCACTTT.

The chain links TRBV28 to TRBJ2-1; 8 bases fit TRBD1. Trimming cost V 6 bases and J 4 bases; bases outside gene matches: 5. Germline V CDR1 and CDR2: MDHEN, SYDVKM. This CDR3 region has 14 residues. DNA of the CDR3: TGTGCCAGCAGGCCGGGACAGGCATACAATGAGCAGTTCTTC. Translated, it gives CASRPGQAYNEQFF.

CDR3 sequence: CASSYSAGNNGYTF. The CDR3 nucleotides are TGTGCCAGCAGTTACAGCGCGGGTAATAATGGCTACACCTTC. This rearrangement joins TRBV6-5 to TRBJ1-2; D gene uncertain. The ends were cut back, 2 bases at V and 6 bases at J, with 13 bases in the middle. Looked up from germline, CDR1 is MNHEY and CDR2 is SVGAGI. The CDR3 is 14 residues long.

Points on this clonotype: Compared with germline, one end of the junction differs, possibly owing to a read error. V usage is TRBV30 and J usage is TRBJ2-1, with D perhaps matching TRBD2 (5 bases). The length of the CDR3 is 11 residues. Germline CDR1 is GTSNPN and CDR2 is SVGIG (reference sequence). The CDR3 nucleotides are TGTGCCGGGAGTGTACTCACGACTCAGTTCTTC. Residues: CAGSVLTTQFF.

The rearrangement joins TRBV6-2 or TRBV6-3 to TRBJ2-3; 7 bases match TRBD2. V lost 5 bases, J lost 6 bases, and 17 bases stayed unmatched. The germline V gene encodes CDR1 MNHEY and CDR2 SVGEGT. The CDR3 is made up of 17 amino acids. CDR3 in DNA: TGTGCCAGCAGTCCACCTCCTTATGGCGGGGGACGGGATACGCAGTATTTT. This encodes CASSPPPYGGGRDTQYF.

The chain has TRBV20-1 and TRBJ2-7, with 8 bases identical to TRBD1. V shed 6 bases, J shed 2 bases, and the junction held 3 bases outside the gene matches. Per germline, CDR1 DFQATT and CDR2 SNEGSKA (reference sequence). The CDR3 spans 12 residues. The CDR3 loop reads CSAQGDTYEQYF. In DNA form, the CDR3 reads TGCAGTGCACAGGGGGATACCTACGAGCAGTACTTC.

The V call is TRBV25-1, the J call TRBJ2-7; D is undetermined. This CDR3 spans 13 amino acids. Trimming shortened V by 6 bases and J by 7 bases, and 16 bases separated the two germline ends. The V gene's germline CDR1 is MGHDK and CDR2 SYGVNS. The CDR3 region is CASRWGSLGEQYF. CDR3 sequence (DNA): TGTGCCAGCAGGTGGGGATCTTTGGGGGAGCAGTACTTC.

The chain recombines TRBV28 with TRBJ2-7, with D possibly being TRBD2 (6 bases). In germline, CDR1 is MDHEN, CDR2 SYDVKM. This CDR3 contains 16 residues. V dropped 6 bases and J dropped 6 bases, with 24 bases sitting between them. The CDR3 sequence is CASRRSYGTSEGEQYF. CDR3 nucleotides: TGTGCCAGCAGGCGAAGCTACGGGACTTCGGAGGGCGAGCAGTACTTC.

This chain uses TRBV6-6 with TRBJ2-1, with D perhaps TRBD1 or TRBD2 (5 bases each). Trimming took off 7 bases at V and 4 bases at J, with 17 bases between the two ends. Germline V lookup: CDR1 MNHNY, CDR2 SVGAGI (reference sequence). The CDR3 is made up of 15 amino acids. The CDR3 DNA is TGTGCCAGCACCCCCGGGACCTCTACTTACAATGAGCAGTTCTTC. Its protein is CASTPGTSTYNEQFF.